Presented here are 20 T cell receptor beta chains from one specimen sequenced in a study of blood T cells in healthy people across ages. The authors ran a second PCR of roughly 6 to 12 cycles using a sample-barcoded 5' primer and a J-beta primer mix. TCRdb re-analysed the 5' RACE reads in MiXCR, keeping a single row per CDR3 protein. The data contain about 1.4 million distinct CDR3 sequences, approximately 63% of them seen just once; the ten biggest clones take up roughly 7%. Input material: blood. Every receptor here comes from a man aged 18 to 30 in good health.

This clonotype was seen more than once but under ten times. This chain links TRBV29-1 with TRBJ1-4; no reliable D call. Germline CDR1 reads SQVTM; CDR2 reads ANQGSEA. V gave up 5 bases and J gave up 0 bases, with 10 bases separating them. This CDR3 is built from 14 residues. In DNA, the CDR3 is TGCAGCGTTCGAATCGGTCCAACTAATGAAAAACTGTTTTTT. It codes for CSVRIGPTNEKLFF.

The J gene is TRBJ2-6, the V gene TRBV24-1; possible D gene TRBD1, 6 bases. Germline assignment: CDR1 KGHDR and CDR2 SFDVKD. This CDR3 spans 16 amino acids. V lost 4 bases and J 2 bases, leaving 11 bases between the germline ends. The CDR3 loop reads CATSDTTGTGANVLTF. The DNA for the CDR3 is TGTGCCACCAGTGACACGACAGGAACTGGGGCCAACGTCCTGACTTTC.

About this clonotype itself: One end of the junction fails to match germline, which may point to a read error. The chain is built from TRBV15 and TRBJ2-2, with D possibly called TRBD1 or TRBD2 (6 bases each). CDR1 and CDR2 (germline): LNHNV, YYDKDF (reference sequence). This CDR3 has 19 residues. The CDR3 coding sequence is TGTGCCACCAACAGAGATCTACGGGGGCGGGATAGTTACACCGGGGAGCTGTTTTTT. Amino acids: CATNRDLRGRDSYTGELFF.

The J gene is TRBJ2-1, the V gene TRBV4-3; 12 bases match TRBD2. Germline CDR1 is LGHNA and CDR2 is YSLEER. The trim removed 1 base at V and 8 bases at J, leaving 3 bases unmatched. The CDR3 is 15 amino acids. CDR3 sequence: CASSQASGGAYEQFF. The CDR3 DNA reads as TGCGCCAGCAGCCAAGCTAGCGGGGGGGCCTATGAGCAGTTCTTC.

This chain connects TRBV6-6 to TRBJ2-5; 7 bases fit TRBD2. Germline V gene sequence: CDR1 MNHNY, CDR2 SVGAGI (reference sequence). This CDR3 region has 16 residues. V was pared by 2 bases and J by 0 bases, with 6 bases of the junction left unmatched. CDR3 coding DNA: TGTGCCAGCAGTTACGGGGCGGGAGCATACCAAGAGACCCAGTACTTC. As protein: CASSYGAGAYQETQYF.

The rearrangement joins TRBV3-1 to TRBJ1-6; D not resolved. In germline, CDR1 is LGHDT, CDR2 YNNKEL (reference sequence). Trimming left V 0 bases short and J 14 bases short, with 11 bases between. CDR3 length: 13 residues. CDR3 sequence reads: CASSQDDPKTLHF. In DNA, the CDR3 is TGTGCCAGCAGCCAAGACGACCCGAAAACCCTCCACTTT.

This sequence joins TRBV20-1 and TRBJ2-7, with TRBD1 matching 7 bases. The CDR3 spans 14 residues. Germline trimming cut 4 bases from V and 3 bases from J; bases unmatched to any gene: 9. The V gene's germline CDR1 is DFQATT and CDR2 SNEGSKA (reference sequence). CDR3 loop: CSAKRRDSYYEQYF. DNA of the CDR3: TGCAGTGCTAAGAGAAGGGACAGCTACTACGAGCAGTACTTC.

J is TRBJ2-6 and V is TRBV6-2 or TRBV6-3; D is ambiguous. Trimming took 9 bases from V and 0 from J, leaving 9 bases between them. CDR3 length equals 14 residues. CDR1 is MNHEY and CDR2 is SVGEGT in the germline V gene. CDR3 sequence: CASGRLSGANVLTF. DNA of the CDR3: TGTGCCAGTGGGCGGCTCTCTGGGGCCAACGTCCTGACTTTC.

This clonotype has at least ten counts. J is TRBJ2-3 and V is TRBV12-3 or TRBV12-4; the D gene is possibly TRBD1 (5 bases). The germline V and J ends were trimmed by 1 base and 4 bases, with 6 bases remaining between them. This CDR3 spans 13 amino acids. The CDR3 spells CASSLGGSDTQYF. DNA of the CDR3: TGTGCCAGCAGTTTAGGGGGCTCAGATACGCAGTATTTT.

This chain joins TRBV6-2 or TRBV6-3 and TRBJ2-3; no clear D gene. This CDR3 comprises 13 residues. V lost 6 bases to trimming and J lost 5 bases, with 12 bases between them. From germline, CDR1 is MNHEY and CDR2 SVGEGT. The CDR3 reads CASSPDFLDTQYF. In DNA form, the CDR3 reads TGTGCCAGCAGCCCCGATTTTCTAGATACGCAGTATTTT.

This clonotype was detected a few times. The genes are TRBV29-1 and TRBJ2-6; a possible D gene is TRBD2 (6 bases). The ends were cut back, 7 bases at V and 4 bases at J, with 14 bases in the middle. The CDR3 totals 14 residues. The germline V gene encodes CDR1 SQVTM and CDR2 ANQGSEA. The CDR3 is CSALAGSGANVLTF. The CDR3 DNA reads TGCAGCGCACTGGCGGGATCCGGGGCCAACGTCCTGACTTTC. The variable domain in full, completed from reference TRBV29-1 and TRBJ2-6, reads SAVISQKPSRDICQRGTSLTIQCQVDSQVTMMFWYRQQPGQSLTLIATANQGSEATYESGFVIDKFPISRPNLTFSTLTVSNMSPEDSSIYLCSALAGSGANVLTFGAGSRLTVL.

This clonotype was recorded a few times. The chain is built from TRBV4-1 and TRBJ1-1, with D possibly matching TRBD1 (5 bases). CDR1 and CDR2 from the germline V gene are MGHRA and YSYEKL. CDR3 length equals 15 residues. Trimming cost V 3 bases and J 1 base, with 12 bases left between them. The CDR3 bases are TGCGCCAGCAGCCACGATGGGCAGGGGAACACTGAAGCTTTCTTT. Its translation: CASSHDGQGNTEAFF.

This chain uses TRBV14 with TRBJ1-6; tentatively, D is TRBD1 (6 bases). V gave up 3 bases and J gave up 7 bases, with 13 bases separating them. The CDR3 has 15 residues. The germline CDR1 and CDR2 sequences are SGHDN and FVKESK. This CDR3 is CASSHRPQGNSPLHF. The DNA of the CDR3 is TGTGCCAGCAGCCACAGGCCCCAGGGGAATTCACCCCTCCACTTT.

V is TRBV29-1 and J is TRBJ1-1; D uncertain. There are 11 residues in the CDR3. In germline, CDR1 is SQVTM, CDR2 ANQGSEA. Trimming stripped 6 bases from V and 7 bases from J, with 12 bases between. The CDR3 nucleotides are TGCAGCGTGACTCCGGGTCTTGAAGCTTTCTTT. Its protein is CSVTPGLEAFF.

The V and J genes are TRBV5-1 and TRBJ2-7, with D perhaps matching TRBD1 (6 bases). The DNA matches TRBJ2-5 better at its end, which makes the J call doubtful. This CDR3 has 15 amino acids. Germline values: CDR1 SGHRS, CDR2 YFSETQ. The CDR3 protein is CASRSPTQGVETQYF. CDR3 nucleotides: TGCGCCAGTCGGTCCCCCACACAGGGTGTGGAGACCCAGTACTTC.

The chain is built from TRBV7-9 and TRBJ1-2; TRBD1 is a possible D gene (5 bases). Between the trimmed V and J ends, which lost 5 bases and 9 bases, there was a span of 13 bases. Germline lookup yields CDR1 SEHNR and CDR2 FQNEAQ (reference sequence). This CDR3 spans 12 amino acids. CDR3 amino acids: CASSPQAPRYTF. The CDR3 coding sequence is TGTGCCAGCAGCCCACAGGCTCCGCGCTACACCTTC.

The chain couples TRBV6-5 to TRBJ1-1, with D possibly matching TRBD1 (6 bases). V was shortened by 8 bases and J by 4 bases, with 17 bases between the two germline ends. This CDR3 comprises 14 residues. Germline-derived CDR1 and CDR2 are MNHEY and SVGAGI. The CDR3 reads CASRPLRGATEAFF. The DNA for the CDR3 is TGTGCCAGCCGCCCCCTACGGGGGGCCACTGAAGCTTTCTTT.

A remark on this clonotype: The conserved final phenylalanine or tryptophan is absent from the CDR3, which likely points to a read error. It is unclear where the CDR3 begins or ends on the DNA, so no DNA is shown, and the CDR3 is as TCRdb lists it. The genes are TRBV11-2 and TRBJ2-7; TRBD2, the table's D call, was not compared with the DNA. Inclusive of both ends, the CDR3 amounts to 13 amino acids. Germline V CDR1 and CDR2: SGHAT, FQNNGV. The CDR3 sequence: CASSLVGRDFKYL.

The chain uses TRBV12-3 or TRBV12-4 and TRBJ1-4, with D maybe TRBD1 (5 bases). The CDR3 has 13 residues. The V end lost 6 bases, the J end lost 14 bases, and 19 bases lay between the germline ends. As DNA, the CDR3 is TGTGCCAGCAGCCTCGACCGGGACGGGCGGCTGTTTTTT. Its translation: CASSLDRDGRLFF.

This clonotype was counted between two and nine times. The V gene is TRBV29-1, the J gene TRBJ2-7; a weak D match, TRBD2 (5 bases). The CDR3 is 12 residues long. Germline values: CDR1 SQVTM, CDR2 ANQGSEA. Trimming took off 2 bases at V and 4 bases at J, with 9 bases between the two ends. The CDR3 reads CSVELTGYEQYF. CDR3 DNA sequence: TGCAGCGTTGAATTGACGGGGTACGAGCAGTACTTC.